This T cell receptor beta chain appears in the sequencing data of a study of T cells in Graves' hyperthyroidism and ophthalmopathy. V dropped 0 bases and J dropped 1 base, with 16 bases sitting between them. CDR1 SGHRS and CDR2 YFSETQ come from the germline V gene. There are 17 residues in the CDR3. Study-wide results and limits: Blood shared most expanded thyroid clonotypes above 0.001.

For this clonotype: Its target is unknown.

The CDR3 regions of TCR beta were amplified from RNA transcripts. The HTBI set primed first-round TCR CDR3 RT-PCR. In TCRdb, the multiplex PCR reads were re-called with MiXCR into one record per CDR3 protein. In the table there are 500,000 to 650,000 distinct CDR3 sequences, just under 20% of which are singletons. Sample: blood. This clonotype was obtained from a man aged 40-49 years with Graves' ophthalmopathy. V and J are TRBV5-1 and TRBJ1-2; D is perhaps TRBD1 (6 bases). CDR3 sequence (DNA): TGCGCCAGCAGCTTGGGGGAGTCGGGACACATTAACTATGGCTACACCTTC. Protein: CASSLGESGHINYGYTF.